These 5 T cell receptor beta chains originate from one sample sequenced in a study of T cell responses to AZD1222 COVID-19 vaccine (dated by TCRdb to about 2021). This specimen's time point label, per the study, means: baseline before first vaccination. The library was produced with the immunoSEQ multiplex PCR assay. The source is immuneACCESS, and TCRdb retained only in-frame sequences with V and J called. Part of the clones is not carried over; for the studies checked, unresolved V genes explain less than half of this, and the remainder is unexplained. The sample has approximately 140,000 clones on record, under 95% of them singletons. The ten largest clones add up to about 3% of the sample. The sequenced sample was peripheral blood, obtained on day 0 of AZD1222 vaccination. All receptors derive from an adult in good health.

The CDR3 nucleotides are TGTGCCAGCAGCCGATATAGGGACAGGATTTCCTACAATGAGCAGTTCTTC. Amino acid sequence: CASSRYRDRISYNEQFF. The V gene is TRBV28, the J gene TRBJ2-1; 8 bases align to TRBD1. This CDR3 has 17 residues. CDR1 is MDHEN, CDR2 SYDVKM, per germline. V lost 6 bases and J lost 1; bases outside the gene matches: 11.

The chain joins TRBV11-2 to TRBJ2-7; the match to TRBD1 covers 8 bases. V was pared by 4 bases and J by 3 bases, with 8 bases of the junction left unmatched. CDR3 length: 15 residues. In germline, CDR1 is SGHAT, CDR2 FQNNGV. The CDR3 spells CASSSLRTGYYEQYF. CDR3 DNA: TGTGCCAGCAGCTCCCTTAGGACAGGGTACTACGAGCAGTACTTC.

The V and J genes are TRBV6-1 and TRBJ1-2; 9 bases are shared with TRBD1. Per germline, CDR1 MNHNS and CDR2 SASEGT. V was pared by 2 bases and J by 3 bases, with 13 bases of the junction left unmatched. This CDR3 is 18 amino acids long. The CDR3 sequence: CASSETVSGTGWDYGYTF. Here the CDR3 DNA reads TGTGCCAGCAGTGAAACAGTTTCCGGGACAGGGTGGGACTATGGCTACACCTTC.

The V gene is TRBV5-1, the J gene TRBJ1-4; D is ambiguous. CDR3 length: 15 residues. The V gene lost 1 base and the J gene lost 0 bases, with 7 bases spanning the gap. Germline V gives CDR1 SGHRS, CDR2 YFSETQ. The CDR3 spells CASSLRTATNEKLFF. The CDR3 DNA follows: TGCGCCAGCAGCTTGCGGACCGCAACTAATGAAAAACTGTTTTTT.

This clone occurred a few times. The V gene is TRBV7-9, the J gene TRBJ2-7; D not certain. Germline CDR1 SEHNR, CDR2 FQNEAQ (reference sequence). The ends were cut back, 1 base at V and 0 bases at J, with 10 bases in the middle. This CDR3 comprises 15 residues. CDR3 DNA: TGTGCCAGCAGCTTAGGAGATTTAAGCTCCTACGAGCAGTACTTC. This gives the protein CASSLGDLSSYEQYF.